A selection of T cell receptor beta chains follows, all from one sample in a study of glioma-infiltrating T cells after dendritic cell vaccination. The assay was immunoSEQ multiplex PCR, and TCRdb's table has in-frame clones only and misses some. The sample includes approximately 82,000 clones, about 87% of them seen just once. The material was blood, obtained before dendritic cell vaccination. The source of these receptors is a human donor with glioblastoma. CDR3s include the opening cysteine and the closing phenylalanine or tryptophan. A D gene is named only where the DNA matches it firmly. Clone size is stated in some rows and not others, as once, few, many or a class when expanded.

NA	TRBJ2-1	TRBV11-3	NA	TGTGCCAGCAGCTCCGGACTAAACAATGAGCAGTTCTTC	CASSSGLNNEQFF
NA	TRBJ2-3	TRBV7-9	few	TGTGCCAGCAGCCTAATAGATACGCAGTATTTT	CASSLIDTQYF
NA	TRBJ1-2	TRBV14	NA	TGTGCCAGCAGCCAAGGACAGGACTATGGCTACACCTTC	CASSQGQDYGYTF
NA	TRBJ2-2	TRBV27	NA	TGTGCCAGCAGTTTAGCTGGACAGAACACCGGGGAGCTGTTTTTT	CASSLAGQNTGELFF
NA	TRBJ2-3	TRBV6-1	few	TGTGCCAGCAGTGCTAGCGGCACAGATACGCAGTATTTT	CASSASGTDTQYF
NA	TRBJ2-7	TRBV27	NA	TGTGCCAGCCTCCGGGCAGGGGCGCCCCGCGAGCAGTACTTC	CASLRAGAPREQYF
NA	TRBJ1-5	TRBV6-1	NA	TGTGCCAGCAGTGAATTAGGGGGTGGGCGTCGGCAGCCCCAGCATTTT	CASSELGGGRRQPQHF
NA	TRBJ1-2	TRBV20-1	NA	TGCAGTGCTAGAGTCGTCTATGGCTACACCTTC	CSARVVYGYTF
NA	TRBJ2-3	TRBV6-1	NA	TGTGCCAGCAGTGAAATTCCCGTTAGCACAGATACGCAGTATTTT	CASSEIPVSTDTQYF
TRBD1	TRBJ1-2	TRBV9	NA	TGTGCCAGCAGCGTAGGGGCCCCGACAGGGGACTTCTATGGCTACACCTTC	CASSVGAPTGDFYGYTF
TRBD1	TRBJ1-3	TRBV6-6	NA	TGTGCCAGCAGTCCGGGACAGGGAGGAAACACCATATATTTT	CASSPGQGGNTIYF
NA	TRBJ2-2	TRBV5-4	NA	TGTGCCAGCAGCCCCCCGGGGGGCGTCGACACCGGGGAGCTGTTTTTT	CASSPPGGVDTGELFF
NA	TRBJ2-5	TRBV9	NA	TGTGCCAGCAGCGTAGGAGGTGGAGGGGAGACCCAGTACTTC	CASSVGGGGETQYF
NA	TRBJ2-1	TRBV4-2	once	TGTGCCAGCAGCCAAGTTTGGACAGCATTCAACAATGAGCAGTTCTTC	CASSQVWTAFNNEQFF
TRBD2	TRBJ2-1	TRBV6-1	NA	TGTGCCAGCAGTGAAATTAGCGGGGCCCTCTCCTACAATGAGCAGTTCTTC	CASSEISGALSYNEQFF
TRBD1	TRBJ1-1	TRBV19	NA	TGTGCCAGTGTATACAGGGGGAACACTGAAGCTTTCTTT	CASVYRGNTEAFF
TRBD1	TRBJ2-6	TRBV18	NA	TGTGCCAGCTCAGACAGGGGGCTCTCTGGGGCCAACGTCCTGACTTTC	CASSDRGLSGANVLTF
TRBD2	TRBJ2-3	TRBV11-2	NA	TGTGCCAGCAGCTATACTGCGGGGGGCGGGTCAGATACGCAGTATTTT	CASSYTAGGGSDTQYF
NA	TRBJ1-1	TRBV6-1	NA	TGTGCCAGCAGTGACCCCTCGAGGGTCGGGCTTTCTTTCTTT	CASSDPSRVGLSFF
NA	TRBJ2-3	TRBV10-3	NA	TGTGCCATCAGCCGGGACACCACCACAGATACGCAGTATTTT	CAISRDTTTDTQYF
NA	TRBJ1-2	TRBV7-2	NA	TGTGCCAGCAGCTCAAGGACAGAGGGTGGCTACACCTTC	CASSSRTEGGYTF
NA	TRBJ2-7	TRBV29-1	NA	TGCAGCGTTGAAATGGCCGGGTCCTACGAGCAGTACTTC	CSVEMAGSYEQYF
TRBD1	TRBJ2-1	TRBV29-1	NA	TGCAGCGCAAGGGGGCAAGGCAATGAGCAGTTCTTC	CSARGQGNEQFF